The clone carrying this TCR beta chain occurred once. The data are from a study of T cell changes during pregnancy in multiple sclerosis. Here immunoSEQ multiplex PCR was the method, and the copy in TCRdb shows in-frame clones only, minus some. The profile shows tens of thousands of clones, approximately 92% of them singletons. The receptor comes from a female donor with multiple sclerosis, enrolled in a pregnancy study. The sequenced sample was CD4+ T cells from peripheral blood mononuclear cells, obtained in the third trimester of pregnancy.

The CDR3 loop is CATSRGLRDLYGYTF. The CDR3 nucleotides read TGTGCCACCAGCAGGGGCCTCAGGGATCTATATGGCTACACCTTC. The chain recombines TRBV15 with TRBJ1-2; a weak D match, TRBD1 (5 bases). Germline CDR1 LNHNV, CDR2 YYDKDF (reference sequence). This CDR3 region has 15 residues. V was cut by 3 bases and J by 5 bases, with 16 bases left in between.